Below, 14 T cell receptor beta chains from the same sample are listed, as sequenced in a study of T-cell memory formation after mild COVID-19. TCRdb recomputed calls from the 5' RACE reads with MiXCR, one row per CDR3 protein. Altogether 200,000 to 250,000 distinct CDR3 sequences are present, around 8.8% being singletons, with the ten largest covering 3.5%. Sequenced sample: PBMCs or a T cell subset sorted from them (not recorded which). Receptors were obtained from a man younger than 35 who had mild COVID-19 (a few samples of this study predate the infection). Cell type and time point are not known.

This clonotype was recorded a few times. The chain combines TRBV18 with TRBJ2-7, with 8 bases fitting TRBD1. CDR3 length: 14 amino acids. V shed 5 bases and J 4 bases; nucleotides not matched to a gene: 7. CDR1 is KGHSH, CDR2 LQKENI, per germline. CDR3 nucleotide sequence: TGTGCCAGCTCAACCAGGACAGGGACTTACGAGCAGTACTTC. Translation: CASSTRTGTYEQYF.

In its sample, this clonotype was seen a few times. At one of its ends the junction is not consistent with the germline gene, which may arise from a read error. The chain uses TRBV11-3 and TRBJ2-1, with 12 bases fitting TRBD2. This CDR3 region has 17 residues. CDR1 is SGHNT, CDR2 YENEEA, per germline. CDR3 sequence: CASSLDRLAGVNNEQFF. The CDR3 bases are TGTGCCAGCAGCCTAGATCGACTAGCGGGAGTAAACAATGAGCAGTTCTTC.

This clonotype showed up many times. The chain combines TRBV20-1 with TRBJ2-3, with TRBD2 as a possible D gene (5 bases). V lost 6 bases and J lost 0, with 19 bases in between. This CDR3 has 16 residues. Germline V gives CDR1 DFQATT, CDR2 SNEGSKA (reference sequence). CDR3 residues: CSAPPAGVGSTDTQYF. In DNA form, the CDR3 reads TGCAGTGCCCCACCGGCCGGGGTGGGGAGCACAGATACGCAGTATTTT.

This clonotype was recorded many times. The chain has TRBV29-1 and TRBJ2-1; D remains ambiguous. This CDR3 is 11 amino acids long. The V gene lost 7 bases and the J gene lost 2 bases, with 6 bases spanning the gap. Germline CDR1 SQVTM, CDR2 ANQGSEA. Here the CDR3 DNA reads TGCAGCGCGCGTGCCTACAATGAGCAGTTCTTC. It specifies CSARAYNEQFF.

This clonotype was seen once. This chain links TRBV20-1 with TRBJ1-4, with 9 bases matching TRBD1. This CDR3 has 13 residues. CDR1 is DFQATT, CDR2 SNEGSKA, per germline (reference sequence). J was trimmed by 8 bases and V by 6 bases; bases with no gene match: 7. Here the CDR3 DNA reads TGCAGTGCCAGGGACAGGGTCCGGGAAAAACTGTTTTTT. This sequence encodes CSARDRVREKLFF.

The CDR3 nucleotides read TGTGCCAGCAGCCGGGAGACTAGCGGGTACAATGAGCAGTTCTTC. It codes for CASSRETSGYNEQFF. J is TRBJ2-1 and V is TRBV4-2; 10 bases map to TRBD2. The germline CDR1 and CDR2 sequences are LGHNA and YNFKEQ. The CDR3 covers 15 residues. The junction had 4 bases not matched to a gene; V was cut back by 4 bases and J by 4 bases.

The J gene is TRBJ2-5, the V gene TRBV4-3, with D uncertain. The V gene lost 0 bases and the J gene lost 4 bases, with 9 bases spanning the gap. CDR1 and CDR2 (germline): LGHNA, YSLEER. The length of the CDR3 is 14 residues. This CDR3 is CASSQDRRGETQYF. The DNA for the CDR3 is TGCGCCAGCAGCCAAGATAGGCGTGGAGAGACCCAGTACTTC.

This chain links TRBV6-1 with TRBJ1-6, with D possibly being TRBD1 (6 bases). V lost 7 bases, J lost 13 bases, and 23 bases lay in between. CDR1 MNHNS and CDR2 SASEGT come from the germline V gene. The CDR3 extends over 15 amino acids. Written as DNA, the CDR3 is TGTGCCAGCATCGAACAGGGAGGGGGTGGGTCCCCCCTCCACTTT. Its translation is CASIEQGGGGSPLHF.

Written as DNA, the CDR3 is TGCGCCAGCAGCCAAGAGCGGACTCCCGTCGGCGGGGAGCTGTTTTTT. Its protein is CASSQERTPVGGELFF. The chain carries TRBV4-3 and TRBJ2-2; weak D call: TRBD2 (5 bases). The CDR3 length is 16 residues. Germline lookup yields CDR1 LGHNA and CDR2 YSLEER. Trimming took off 0 bases at V and 7 bases at J, with 15 bases between the two ends.

Details on this clonotype: One junction end does not reproduce the germline sequence, and a read error may be involved. The V and J genes are TRBV5-4 and TRBJ2-5; D possibly corresponds to TRBD1 (6 bases). Germline CDR1 SGHNT, CDR2 YYREEE (reference sequence). This CDR3 spans 15 amino acids. The CDR3: CASSSYDRSQDTQYF. The CDR3, as DNA: TGTGCCAGCAGCAGCTATGACAGGTCCCAAGACACCCAGTACTTC.

This clonotype occurred a few times. The gene calls are TRBV2 and TRBJ2-4, with D uncertain. The germline gives CDR1 SNHLY, CDR2 FYNNEI. The CDR3 is 15 amino acids. V lost 0 bases, J lost 7 bases, and 13 bases lay in between. The CDR3 sequence is CASSEASRKENIQYF. DNA of the CDR3: TGTGCCAGCAGTGAAGCGAGCCGCAAGGAGAACATTCAGTACTTC.

This clonotype has only a few counts. DNA for the CDR3: TGCGCCAGCAGCGGTAGCGCGGGTTTCGGGTATGGCTACACCTTC. This encodes CASSGSAGFGYGYTF. The chain links TRBV4-3 to TRBJ1-2; D uncertain. Trimming removed 5 bases at V and 5 bases at J, with 18 bases between. Looked up from germline, CDR1 is LGHNA and CDR2 is YSLEER. There are 15 residues in the CDR3.

The chain uses TRBV19 and TRBJ1-5, with a weak D call TRBD1 (6 bases). The V end lost 7 bases, the J end lost 6 bases, and 13 bases lay between the germline ends. This CDR3 has 13 residues. The germline V gene encodes CDR1 LNHDA and CDR2 SQIVND (reference sequence). The CDR3 loop reads CASNGGEVQPQHF. CDR3 DNA sequence: TGTGCCAGTAATGGGGGCGAAGTTCAGCCCCAGCATTTT.

This clonotype has just a few counts. The chain couples TRBV6-2 or TRBV6-3 to TRBJ1-1; tentative D call: TRBD1 (5 bases). V was trimmed by 8 bases and J by 4 bases, leaving 14 bases between them. Germline CDR1 is MNHEY and CDR2 is SVGEGT. The CDR3 length is 13 residues. This CDR3 reads CASSPQVPTEAFF. The DNA of the CDR3 is TGTGCCAGCTCCCCACAGGTCCCCACTGAAGCTTTCTTT.